Below are 22 T cell receptor beta chains sequenced from a single sample in a study of T-cell reconstitution after alpha-beta-depleted transplantation in children. As it was prepared, the TCRbeta library received unique molecular identifiers. One entry per CDR3 protein results from TCRdb running MiXCR on the PCR reads. The sample lists about 300,000 distinct CDR3 sequences, about a tenth occurring once. Material: PBMCs, obtained before TCRalphabeta/CD19-depleted stem cell transplant. The receptors were sampled from a boy under two years old with acute myeloid leukemia, due to receive a stem cell transplant.

This clonotype has ten or more counts. This rearrangement joins TRBV29-1 to TRBJ1-2; D is perhaps TRBD1 (5 bases). The CDR3 has 13 amino acids. Trimming shortened V by 4 bases and J by 5 bases, and 14 bases separated the two germline ends. Germline loops: CDR1 SQVTM, CDR2 ANQGSEA. The CDR3 bases are TGCAGCGTTGGCCACAGGCAAACTTATGGCTACACCTTC. Translation: CSVGHRQTYGYTF.

This clonotype was observed many times. V gene TRBV5-1 combines with J gene TRBJ1-2; possibly TRBD1 for D (5 bases). This CDR3 spans 14 amino acids. V was trimmed by 5 bases and J by 0 bases, leaving 11 bases between them. Germline V CDR1 and CDR2: SGHRS, YFSETQ. CDR3 coding DNA: TGCGCCAGCAGGAGTGACAGCTCTAACTATGGCTACACCTTC. Encoded protein: CASRSDSSNYGYTF.

This clonotype was seen at least ten times. The chain joins TRBV12-3 or TRBV12-4 to TRBJ2-3; TRBD1 matches 8 bases. The CDR3 has 14 residues. Trimming cost V 6 bases and J 2 bases; bases outside gene matches: 4. The CDR3 sequence is CASRSDRVTDTQYF. For the CDR3, the DNA is TGTGCCAGCAGATCGGACAGGGTCACAGATACGCAGTATTTT.

This clonotype has a count of ten or more. The rearrangement links TRBV9 to TRBJ2-1; TRBD2 matches 11 bases. The CDR3 is 21 amino acids. V gave up 0 bases and J gave up 0 bases; unmatched junction bases: 14. CDR1 and CDR2 (germline): SGDLS, YYNGEE. In nucleotides, the CDR3 is TGTGCCAGCAGCGTAGGGACTAGCGGGCTTACCAAAGCGAACTCCTACAATGAGCAGTTCTTC. This gives the protein CASSVGTSGLTKANSYNEQFF.

CDR3 amino acids: CSVEATGYRSYNEQFF. The DNA for the CDR3 is TGCAGCGTTGAGGCCACAGGGTATAGGTCCTACAATGAGCAGTTCTTC. This rearrangement joins TRBV29-1 to TRBJ2-1; perhaps TRBD1 as D (6 bases). The CDR3 covers 16 residues. Germline-derived CDR1 and CDR2 are SQVTM and ANQGSEA. Deletions cut 3 bases from V and 1 base from J, with 16 bases between.

This clonotype was counted ten times or more. CDR3 bases: TGTGCCAGCAGGGGATCCGGGTCTCCACTTGGCTCTGGGGCCAACGTCCTGACTTTC. Amino acids: CASRGSGSPLGSGANVLTF. The rearrangement uses TRBV12-3 or TRBV12-4 and TRBJ2-6; D call uncertain. Trimming shortened V by 6 bases and J by 0 bases, and 21 bases separated the two germline ends. The CDR3 sequence is 19 residues long.

This clonotype has a count of ten or more. The chain has TRBV12-3 or TRBV12-4 and TRBJ2-4; tentatively, D is TRBD1 or TRBD2 (5 bases each). This CDR3 region has 13 residues. Trimming removed 3 bases at V and 9 bases at J, with 12 bases between. In DNA, the CDR3 is TGTGCCAGCAGTTTTGGGACCCCTGGCATTCAGTACTTC. Its protein is CASSFGTPGIQYF.

This clonotype has ten or more counts. Here the CDR3 DNA reads TGTGCCAGCAGCTTTGGCCGGCCCGGACCCAAAAACATTCAGTACTTC. This codes for CASSFGRPGPKNIQYF. The chain employs TRBV7-2 and TRBJ2-4; D uncertain. In germline, CDR1 is SGHTA, CDR2 FQGNSA. V shed 3 bases and J shed 2 bases, with 14 bases lying between them. The CDR3 sequence is 16 residues long.

This clonotype showed up many times. Just one base apart from a much larger clone, this may be a read error. The V gene is TRBV12-3 or TRBV12-4, the J gene TRBJ1-4; tentative D call: TRBD1 (6 bases). V was cut by 6 bases and J by 5 bases, with 13 bases left in between. The CDR3 spans 14 residues. CDR3 DNA: TGTGCCAGCAGGGTGTGGGGGCGGAATGAAAAACTGTTTTTT. Amino acids: CASRVWGRNEKLFF.

This clonotype has ten or more counts. This chain connects TRBV28 to TRBJ2-7; no clear D gene. V lost 3 bases to trimming and J lost 2 bases, with 14 bases between them. This CDR3 comprises 15 residues. CDR1 is MDHEN and CDR2 is SYDVKM in the germline V gene. The CDR3 here is CASSFEVTTTYEQYF. As DNA, the CDR3 is TGTGCCAGCAGTTTCGAGGTCACCACTACCTACGAGCAGTACTTC.

This clonotype was seen only a few times. V gene TRBV7-9 combines with J gene TRBJ2-1; 7 nucleotides match TRBD1. CDR1 SEHNR and CDR2 FQNEAQ come from the germline V gene (reference sequence). This CDR3 contains 15 residues. J was trimmed by 5 bases and V by 5 bases; bases with no gene match: 9. The CDR3 bases are TGTGCCAGCAGCCCGACAGGGCTGTTAAACAATGAGCAGTTCTTC. It encodes CASSPTGLLNNEQFF.

This clonotype was seen at least ten times. V usage is TRBV5-1 and J usage is TRBJ2-7; no clear D. This CDR3 is 13 amino acids long. Trimming removed 0 bases at V and 7 bases at J, with 11 bases between. From germline, CDR1 is SGHRS and CDR2 YFSETQ. The CDR3 loop is CASSLEYGLEQYF. DNA of the CDR3: TGCGCCAGCAGCTTGGAATACGGCTTGGAGCAGTACTTC.

This clonotype was picked up a small number of times. This chain uses TRBV10-3 with TRBJ2-1; possibly TRBD1 or TRBD2 for D (6 bases each). The length of the CDR3 is 15 residues. V lost 6 bases and J 0 bases, leaving 12 bases between the germline ends. Germline loops: CDR1 ENHRY, CDR2 SYGVKD. This CDR3 reads CAISLGGSSYNEQFF. As DNA, the CDR3 is TGTGCCATCAGCCTAGGGGGGAGCTCCTACAATGAGCAGTTCTTC.

This clonotype appeared many times. The chain carries TRBV16 and TRBJ1-5; D is perhaps TRBD1 (5 bases). V gave up 0 bases and J gave up 0 bases, with 9 bases separating them. The CDR3 is made up of 16 amino acids. The V gene's germline CDR1 is KGHSY and CDR2 FQNENV. In DNA, the CDR3 is TGTGCCAGCAGCCAATCGGAGGGACTTAGCAATCAGCCCCAGCATTTT. As protein: CASSQSEGLSNQPQHF.

This clonotype was observed at least ten times. This chain links TRBV7-8 with TRBJ2-7; D perhaps matches TRBD1 (5 bases). Germline values: CDR1 SGHVS, CDR2 FQNEAQ. There are 12 residues in the CDR3. V lost 6 bases, J lost 4 bases, and 10 bases lay in between. CDR3 in amino acids: CASSMTAYEQYF. The CDR3 DNA follows: TGTGCCAGCAGTATGACAGCATACGAGCAGTACTTC.

Ten or more counts support this clonotype. This chain connects TRBV28 to TRBJ1-5; TRBD1 is a possible D gene (5 bases). This CDR3 region has 15 residues. Germline CDR1 reads MDHEN; CDR2 reads SYDVKM. V lost 6 bases and J lost 2, with 14 bases in between. The CDR3 reads CASSPWGRGNQPQHF. The CDR3 DNA follows: TGTGCCAGCAGCCCCTGGGGCCGGGGCAATCAGCCCCAGCATTTT.

This clonotype has ten or more counts. The chain combines TRBV29-1 with TRBJ2-7; no firm D call. CDR3 length: 11 amino acids. Trimming took 0 bases from V and 6 from J, leaving 6 bases between them. Germline V gene sequence: CDR1 SQVTM, CDR2 ANQGSEA. CDR3 in amino acids: CSVEDEAEQYF. The CDR3 DNA reads as TGCAGCGTTGAAGATGAGGCCGAGCAGTACTTC.

This clonotype was seen many times. The V call is TRBV4-3, the J call TRBJ2-7; no clear D. The length of the CDR3 is 16 residues. The germline V gene has CDR1 LGHNA and CDR2 YSLEER. The V end lost 1 base, the J end lost 0 bases, and 13 bases lay between the germline ends. The CDR3 sequence: CASSQGPSPSSYEQYF. The CDR3 DNA follows: TGCGCCAGCAGCCAAGGGCCGAGTCCAAGCTCCTACGAGCAGTACTTC.

At least ten counts were recorded for this clonotype. The V call is TRBV7-3, the J call TRBJ1-1, with unresolved D. Germline V gene lookup returns CDR1 SGHTA and CDR2 FQGTGA. The V gene lost 6 bases and the J gene lost 5 bases, with 13 bases spanning the gap. This CDR3 contains 13 residues. The CDR3 region has the DNA TGTGCCAGCAGTTCAGAGCAAGGAACTGAAGCTTTCTTT. It specifies CASSSEQGTEAFF. The full variable domain, completed using reference TRBV7-3 and TRBJ1-1, is GAGVSQTPSNKVTEKGKYVELRCDPISGHTALYWYRQSLGQGPEFLIYFQGTGAADDSGLPNDRFFAVRPEGSVSTLKIQRTERGDSAVYLCASSSEQGTEAFFGQGTRLTVV.

This clonotype occurred many times. The chain couples TRBV7-2 to TRBJ1-3; weak D call: TRBD1 (6 bases). This CDR3 has 17 residues. Germline assignment: CDR1 SGHTA and CDR2 FQGNSA. V was trimmed by 6 bases and J by 0 bases, leaving 18 bases between them. The CDR3, as DNA: TGTGCCAGCAGGAGAGGGTTACAGGGATTCTCTGGAAACACCATATATTTT. Translated: CASRRGLQGFSGNTIYF.

Ten or more counts support this clonotype. The chain carries TRBV28 and TRBJ1-1; TRBD1 is a possible D gene (6 bases). Germline loops: CDR1 MDHEN, CDR2 SYDVKM. Trimming removed 2 bases at V and 5 bases at J, with 15 bases between. The CDR3 has 15 residues. CDR3 sequence (DNA): TGTGCCAGCAGTTTACCGGCAGGGCAGGGGACTGAAGCTTTCTTT. Translation gives CASSLPAGQGTEAFF.

This clonotype was detected ten times or more. The chain joins TRBV12-3 or TRBV12-4 to TRBJ2-1, with no clear D. Trimming took off 2 bases at V and 7 bases at J, with 12 bases between the two ends. CDR3 length equals 14 residues. The CDR3 loop is CASSLNPPGNEQFF. CDR3 DNA sequence: TGTGCCAGCAGTTTAAACCCCCCTGGGAATGAGCAGTTCTTC.